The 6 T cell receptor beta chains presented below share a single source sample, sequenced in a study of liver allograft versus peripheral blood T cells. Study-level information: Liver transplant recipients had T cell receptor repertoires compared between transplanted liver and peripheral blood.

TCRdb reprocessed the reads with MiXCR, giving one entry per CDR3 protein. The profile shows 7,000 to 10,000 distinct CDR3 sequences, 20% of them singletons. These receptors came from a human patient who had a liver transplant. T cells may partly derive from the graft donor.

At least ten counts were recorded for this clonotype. The DNA of the CDR3 is TGTGCCAGCAGTTTGGGCAGGCTGAACTATGGCTACACCTTC. It translates to CASSLGRLNYGYTF. The gene calls are TRBV12-3 or TRBV12-4 and TRBJ1-2; D unresolved. V was shortened by 3 bases and J by 2 bases, with 10 bases between the two germline ends. The CDR3 totals 14 residues.

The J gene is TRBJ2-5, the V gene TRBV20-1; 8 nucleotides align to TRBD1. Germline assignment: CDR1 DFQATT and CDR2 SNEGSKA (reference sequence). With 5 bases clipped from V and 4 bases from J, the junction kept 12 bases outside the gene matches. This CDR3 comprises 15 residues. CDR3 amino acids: CSAYQGGQEIETQYF. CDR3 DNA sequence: TGCAGTGCTTATCAAGGGGGACAGGAAATAGAGACCCAGTACTTC.

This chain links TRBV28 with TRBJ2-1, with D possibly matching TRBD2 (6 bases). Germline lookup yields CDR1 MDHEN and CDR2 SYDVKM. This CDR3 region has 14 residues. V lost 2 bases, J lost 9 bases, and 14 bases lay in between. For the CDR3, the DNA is TGTGCCAGCAGTTTAGGGGGGTTCGGCGGTGAGCAGTTCTTC. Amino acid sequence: CASSLGGFGGEQFF.

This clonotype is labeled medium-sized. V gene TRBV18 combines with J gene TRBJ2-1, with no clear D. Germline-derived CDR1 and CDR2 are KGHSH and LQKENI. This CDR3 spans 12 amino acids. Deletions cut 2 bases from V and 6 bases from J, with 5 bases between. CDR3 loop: CASSPRPNEQFF. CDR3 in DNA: TGTGCCAGCTCACCAAGGCCCAATGAGCAGTTCTTC.

The CDR3 sequence: CASRSQGGLFF. The CDR3 nucleotides are TGTGCCAGCAGATCACAGGGTGGCTTGTTTTTT. This chain links TRBV6-2 or TRBV6-3 with TRBJ1-4; TRBD1 is a possible D gene (6 bases). Germline CDR1 and CDR2: MNHEY and SVGEGT. The CDR3 spans 11 residues. Trimming took off 6 bases at V and 15 bases at J, with 14 bases between the two ends.

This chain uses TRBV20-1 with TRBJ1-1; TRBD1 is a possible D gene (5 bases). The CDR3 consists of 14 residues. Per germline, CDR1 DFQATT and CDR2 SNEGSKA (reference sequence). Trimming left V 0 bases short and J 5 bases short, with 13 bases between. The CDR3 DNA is TGCAGTGCTAGAGATGGGGGGGTCCATACTGAAGCTTTCTTT. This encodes CSARDGGVHTEAFF.